This T cell receptor beta chain stems from a study of TIL therapy for anti-PD-1-resistant metastatic lung cancer. Germline V gene sequence: CDR1 DFQATT, CDR2 SNEGSKA (reference sequence). Trimming at V came to 3 bases and at J to 7 bases, leaving 8 bases not matched to a gene. The CDR3 totals 14 residues. The libraries were made with immunoSEQ v3. Clones were sequenced by immunoSEQ multiplex PCR, and TCRdb holds only the in-frame ones, with some missing. The sample yields more than 90,000 clones, less than 70% seen once. Regarding time point: pre-treatment sample, taken before nivolumab and TIL therapy. Most excised metastases sampled were pleural nodules or supraclavicular lymph nodes. Tumor harvest preceded PD-1/PD-L1 blockade, followed by nivolumab treatment. Stage 4 NSCLC adults joined between October 2017 and 2020.

The clonotype was recovered from a person aged 25-85 years with non-small cell lung cancer. Sequences were derived from tumor tissue, sampled at baseline. V usage is TRBV20-1 and J usage is TRBJ2-7, with 11 positions matching TRBD2. The DNA of the CDR3 is TGCAGTGCTAGTCATAGTAGCGGGGGGGGTGAGCAGTACTTC. This translates into CSASHSSGGGEQYF.